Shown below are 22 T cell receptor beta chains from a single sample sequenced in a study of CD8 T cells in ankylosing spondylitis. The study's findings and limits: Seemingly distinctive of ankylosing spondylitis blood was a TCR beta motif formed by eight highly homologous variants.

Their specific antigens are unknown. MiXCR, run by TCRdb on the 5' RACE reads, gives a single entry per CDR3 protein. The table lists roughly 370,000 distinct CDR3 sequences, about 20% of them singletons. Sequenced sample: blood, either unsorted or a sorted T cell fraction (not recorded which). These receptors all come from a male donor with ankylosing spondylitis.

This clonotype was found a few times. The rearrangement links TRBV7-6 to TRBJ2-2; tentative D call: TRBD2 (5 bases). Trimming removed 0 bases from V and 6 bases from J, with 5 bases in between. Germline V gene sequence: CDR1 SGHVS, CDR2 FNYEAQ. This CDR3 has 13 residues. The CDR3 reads CASSLARAGELFF. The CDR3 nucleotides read TGTGCCAGCAGCTTAGCGAGGGCCGGGGAGCTGTTTTTT.

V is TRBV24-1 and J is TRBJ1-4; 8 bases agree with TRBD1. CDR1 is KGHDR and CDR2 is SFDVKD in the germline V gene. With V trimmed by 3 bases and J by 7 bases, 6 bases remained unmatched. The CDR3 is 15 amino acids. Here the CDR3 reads CATSDAQGGGEKLFF. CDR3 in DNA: TGTGCCACCAGTGATGCACAGGGGGGGGGTGAAAAACTGTTTTTT.

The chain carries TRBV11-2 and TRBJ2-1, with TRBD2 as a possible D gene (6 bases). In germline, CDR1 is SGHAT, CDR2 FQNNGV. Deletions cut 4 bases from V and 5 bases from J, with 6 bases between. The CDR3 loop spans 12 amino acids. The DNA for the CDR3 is TGTGCCAGCAGCTGGGGGGACAATGAGCAGTTCTTC. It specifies CASSWGDNEQFF.

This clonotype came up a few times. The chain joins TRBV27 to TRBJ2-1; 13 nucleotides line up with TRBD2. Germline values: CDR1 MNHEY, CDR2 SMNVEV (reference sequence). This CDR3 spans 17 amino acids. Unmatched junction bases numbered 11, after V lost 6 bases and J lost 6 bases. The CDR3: CASSPSRGLAGINEQFF. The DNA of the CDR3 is TGTGCCAGCAGCCCAAGTAGGGGACTAGCGGGAATCAATGAGCAGTTCTTC.

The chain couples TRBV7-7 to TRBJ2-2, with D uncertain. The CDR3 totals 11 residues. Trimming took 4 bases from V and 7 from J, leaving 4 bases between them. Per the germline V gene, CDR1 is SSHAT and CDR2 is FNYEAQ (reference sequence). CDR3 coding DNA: TGTGCCAGCAGCTCCGGCGGGGAGCTGTTTTTT. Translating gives CASSSGGELFF. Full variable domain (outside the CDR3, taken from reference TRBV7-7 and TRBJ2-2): GAGVSQSPRYKVTKRGQDVTLRCDPISSHATLYWYQQALGQGPEFLTYFNYEAQPDKSGLPSDRFSAERPEGSISTLTIQRTEQRDSAMYRCASSSGGELFFGEGSRLTVL.

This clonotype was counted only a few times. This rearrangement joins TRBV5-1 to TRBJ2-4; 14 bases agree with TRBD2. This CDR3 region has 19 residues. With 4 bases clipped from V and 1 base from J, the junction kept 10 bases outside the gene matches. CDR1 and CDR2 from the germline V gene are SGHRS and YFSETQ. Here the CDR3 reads CASSLGTSGRSAAKNIQYF. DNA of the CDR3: TGCGCCAGCAGCCTGGGGACTAGCGGGAGAAGTGCGGCCAAAAACATTCAGTACTTC.

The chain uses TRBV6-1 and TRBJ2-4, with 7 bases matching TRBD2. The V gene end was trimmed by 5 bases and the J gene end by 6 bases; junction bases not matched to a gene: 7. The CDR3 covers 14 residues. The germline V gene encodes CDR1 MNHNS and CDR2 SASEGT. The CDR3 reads CASSLSRGVNIQYF. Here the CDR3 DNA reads TGTGCCAGCAGTCTGAGTCGGGGGGTAAACATTCAGTACTTC.

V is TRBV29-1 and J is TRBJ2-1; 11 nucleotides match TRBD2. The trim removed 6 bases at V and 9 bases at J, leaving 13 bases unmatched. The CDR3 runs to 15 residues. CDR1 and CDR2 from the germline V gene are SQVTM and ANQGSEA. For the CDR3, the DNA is TGCAGCGTCGCAAGTAGCGGGAGGGCCGCGCCTGAGCAGTTCTTC. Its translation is CSVASSGRAAPEQFF.

As DNA, the CDR3 is TGTGCCAGCAGGGGGACTGGACTAGCCCACGAGCAGTACTTC. Amino acid sequence: CASRGTGLAHEQYF. The rearrangement joins TRBV12-3 or TRBV12-4 to TRBJ2-7; 8 bases match TRBD2. CDR3 length: 14 amino acids. V dropped 6 bases and J dropped 5; count of bases not matched to a gene: 9.

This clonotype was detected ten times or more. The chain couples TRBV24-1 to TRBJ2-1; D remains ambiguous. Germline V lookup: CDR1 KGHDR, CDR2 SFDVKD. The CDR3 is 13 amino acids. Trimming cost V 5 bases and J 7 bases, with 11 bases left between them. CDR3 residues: CATSGHPNNEQFF. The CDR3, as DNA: TGTGCCACCAGTGGTCATCCGAATAATGAGCAGTTCTTC.

The CDR3, as DNA: TGCAGCGTTGTGGGGGTCCGGGAGATCAATGAGCAGTTCTTC. It codes for CSVVGVREINEQFF. The chain employs TRBV29-1 and TRBJ2-1; tentatively, D is TRBD2 (6 bases). V lost 4 bases to trimming and J lost 6 bases, with 16 bases between them. Germline V gene lookup returns CDR1 SQVTM and CDR2 ANQGSEA. This CDR3 region has 14 residues.

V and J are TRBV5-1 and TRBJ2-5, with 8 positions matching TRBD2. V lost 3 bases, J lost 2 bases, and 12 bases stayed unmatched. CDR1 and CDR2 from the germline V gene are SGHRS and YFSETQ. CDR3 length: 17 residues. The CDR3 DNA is TGCGCCAGCAGCTCAGGCGTTACTAGCGGCCTACAAGAGACCCAGTACTTC. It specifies CASSSGVTSGLQETQYF.

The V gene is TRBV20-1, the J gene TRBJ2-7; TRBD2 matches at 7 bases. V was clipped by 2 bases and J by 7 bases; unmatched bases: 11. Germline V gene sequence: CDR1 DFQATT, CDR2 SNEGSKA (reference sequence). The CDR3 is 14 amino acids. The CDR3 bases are TGCAGTGCTAGACCTAGCGGCCCAAGGGTGGAGCAGTACTTC. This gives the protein CSARPSGPRVEQYF.

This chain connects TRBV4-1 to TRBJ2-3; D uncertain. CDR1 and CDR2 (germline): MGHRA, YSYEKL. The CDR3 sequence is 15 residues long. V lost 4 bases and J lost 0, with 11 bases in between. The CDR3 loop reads CASSLAPTSTDTQYF. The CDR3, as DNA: TGCGCCAGCAGCCTGGCACCTACTAGCACAGATACGCAGTATTTT.

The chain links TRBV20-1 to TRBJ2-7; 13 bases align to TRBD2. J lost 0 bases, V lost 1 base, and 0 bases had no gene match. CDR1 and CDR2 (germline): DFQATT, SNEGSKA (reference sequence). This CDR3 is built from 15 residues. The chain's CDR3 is CSARGLAGGSYEQYF. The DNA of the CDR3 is TGCAGTGCTAGAGGACTAGCGGGAGGCTCCTACGAGCAGTACTTC.

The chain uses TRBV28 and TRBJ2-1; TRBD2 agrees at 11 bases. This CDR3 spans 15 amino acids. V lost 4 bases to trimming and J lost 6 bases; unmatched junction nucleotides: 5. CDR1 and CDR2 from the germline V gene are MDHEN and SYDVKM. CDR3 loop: CASSSPGLAVNEQFF. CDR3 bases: TGTGCCAGCAGTTCCCCGGGACTAGCGGTCAATGAGCAGTTCTTC.

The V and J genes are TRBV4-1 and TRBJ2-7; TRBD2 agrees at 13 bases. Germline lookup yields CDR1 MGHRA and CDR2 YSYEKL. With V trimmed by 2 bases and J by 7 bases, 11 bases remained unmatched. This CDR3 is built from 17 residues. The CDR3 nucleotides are TGCGCCAGCAGCCAAACCGGGACTAGCGGGAATGGGGAAGAGCAGTACTTC. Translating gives CASSQTGTSGNGEEQYF.

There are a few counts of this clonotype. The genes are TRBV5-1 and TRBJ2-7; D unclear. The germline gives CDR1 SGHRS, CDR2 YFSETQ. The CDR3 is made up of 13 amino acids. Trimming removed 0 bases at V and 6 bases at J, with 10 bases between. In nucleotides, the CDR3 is TGCGCCAGCAGCTTGGGCCCCCCGTCCGAGCAGTACTTC. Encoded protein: CASSLGPPSEQYF.

CDR3 residues: CASSRASVRDTQYF. The CDR3 bases are TGCGCCAGCAGCAGAGCTAGCGTTCGGGATACGCAGTATTTT. V gene TRBV5-1 combines with J gene TRBJ2-3; tentative D call: TRBD2 (6 bases). Deletions cut 4 bases from V and 6 bases from J, with 15 bases between. The germline V gene has CDR1 SGHRS and CDR2 YFSETQ. The CDR3 consists of 14 residues.

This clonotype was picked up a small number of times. In nucleotides, the CDR3 is TGCGCCAGCAGCTTTAGCGGGAGTTATGTCGGGGAGCTGTTTTTT. Protein sequence: CASSFSGSYVGELFF. The J gene is TRBJ2-2, the V gene TRBV4-3; 9 nucleotides line up with TRBD2. Unmatched junction bases numbered 8, after V lost 5 bases and J lost 7 bases. CDR3 length equals 15 residues. Looked up from germline, CDR1 is LGHNA and CDR2 is YSLEER.

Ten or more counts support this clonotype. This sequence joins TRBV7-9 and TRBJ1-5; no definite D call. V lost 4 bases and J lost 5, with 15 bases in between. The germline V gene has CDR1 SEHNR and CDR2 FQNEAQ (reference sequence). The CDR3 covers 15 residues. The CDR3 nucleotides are TGTGCCAGCAGCTCGGGCTCATTGGTAGATCAGCCCCAGCATTTT. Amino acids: CASSSGSLVDQPQHF.

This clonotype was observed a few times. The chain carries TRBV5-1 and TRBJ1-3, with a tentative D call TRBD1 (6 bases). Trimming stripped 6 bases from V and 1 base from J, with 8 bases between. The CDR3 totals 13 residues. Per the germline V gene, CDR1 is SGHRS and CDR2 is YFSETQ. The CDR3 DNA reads TGCGCCAGCACAGGGGTTTCTGGAAACACCATATATTTT. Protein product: CASTGVSGNTIYF.